The rows below give T cell receptor beta chains drawn from one sample of a study of HIV-infected children after antiretroviral therapy interruption. A single record per CDR3 protein comes from TCRdb applying MiXCR to the 3' RACE reads. The table records 15,000 to 16,000 distinct CDR3 sequences, less than 4% of them present only once. Sequencing was performed on CD45RA+ CD4+ T cells from PBMCs, taken from a donor given antiretroviral therapy, either interrupted or continuous. The receptors stem from a child aged 2 to 17 with HIV. CDR3s leave out the opening cysteine and the closing phenylalanine or tryptophan.

J gene	V gene	CDR3 protein
TRBJ2-7	TRBV10-3	AISRTSGTYEQY
TRBJ1-2	TRBV20-1	SARSDYGYT
TRBJ2-5	TRBV9	ASSVGSMAAETQY
TRBJ2-3	TRBV20-1	SARDQGGGITDTQY
TRBJ1-1	TRBV29-1	SAEMNTEAF
TRBJ2-3	TRBV28	ASSFGGASTDTQY
TRBJ2-7	TRBV5-1	ASSRDNSYEQY
TRBJ2-1	TRBV6-5	ASSAAGGPNYNEQF
TRBJ2-3	TRBV5-1	ASSLGADTDTQY
TRBJ2-1	TRBV3-1	ASSPGGYNEQF
TRBJ2-5	TRBV20-1	SARGSLQETQY
TRBJ2-3	TRBV5-6	ASSPLQGGSTDTQY
TRBJ2-7	TRBV14	ASSQDSKKVYEQY
TRBJ1-4	TRBV5-1	ASSLLGGKLF
TRBJ2-3	TRBV20-1	SARPSGGGPDTQY
TRBJ2-7	TRBV2	ASSEVLLQGADEQY
TRBJ2-1	TRBV2	ASSDSGLGVRQF
TRBJ2-1	TRBV9	ASSVAPGQGAQEQF
TRBJ2-3	TRBV20-1	SARAYNLPSQNPGLEFLNTQY
TRBJ1-2	TRBV30	AWSIGQGYGYT
TRBJ2-7	TRBV6-7	ASSYAGTPGANSYEQY
TRBJ2-3	TRBV19	ASRRSVRVSSTDTQY
TRBJ2-5	TRBV20-1	SARSSQETQY
NA	TRBV9	ASSFRFLTSGAYNEQF
TRBJ2-5	TRBV7-2	ASSLGASTQETQY
TRBJ2-3	TRBV5-1	ASSLGGNTDTQY
TRBJ2-7	TRBV5-1	ASSVTGGPYEQY
TRBJ2-3	TRBV7-2	ASSLIAGAQDTQY
TRBJ2-2	TRBV29-1	SVERQDANTGELF
TRBJ1-2	TRBV19	ASSIASSVRNYGYT
TRBJ2-3	TRBV7-2	ASSLGGADEDTQY
TRBJ1-2	TRBV3-1	ASSQVSYYGYT
TRBJ1-1	TRBV30	AWSVGVNTEAF
TRBJ2-5	TRBV29-1	SVDRGGETQY
TRBJ1-4	TRBV20-1	SAPSRGTGANEKLF
TRBJ2-7	TRBV5-1	ASSLEPGKQY
TRBJ2-7	TRBV7-2	ASSLGGRPYEQY
TRBJ1-5	TRBV12-3/TRBV12-4	ASSPTKGQGDNQPQH
TRBJ1-6	TRBV15	ATSRGGRGHSPLH
TRBJ2-3	TRBV10-3	AISEAGVSDTQY